This T cell receptor (beta chain) was captured by sequencing in a study of identical twins. Study-level findings and limits: Among out-of-frame alpha sequences shared by twins, low generation probability occurred in excess.

Comment on this clonotype: Its antigen is not identified.

Between the trimmed V and J ends, which lost 1 base and 4 bases, there was a span of 13 bases. Germline-derived CDR1 and CDR2 are LNHNV and YYDKDF (reference sequence). CDR3 length: 15 amino acids. TCRdb re-derived calls from the 5' RACE reads in MiXCR, one entry per CDR3 protein. The table lists roughly 770,000 distinct CDR3 sequences, 15% to 20% of them singletons, with approximately 14% in the top ten. These data also featured in a second study, about T cells expressing NK-cell markers. This second report adds: Just one sequenced donor of eight was HCMV-seronegative, while seven were seropositive.

V gene TRBV15 combines with J gene TRBJ1-2; D gene uncertain. This TCR derives from a woman aged 18-35 years in good health. The specimen sequenced was PBMCs. The CDR3 DNA reads as TGTGCCACCAGCAGAGGTAGCAGGTTCCCCTATGGCTACACCTTC. Translating it yields CATSRGSRFPYGYTF.